This TCR beta chain was identified during a study of blood T cell repertoires in COVID-19. The overall study: Samples came from the United States, Italy and Spain, spanning acute and convalescent COVID-19. PBMCs, B-cell-depleted T cells, or T cells provided the cDNA or gDNA that made up the material.

In the source study's methods: Scientists estimated how many nucleated cells there were by amplifying reference gene primers. Measured with immunoSEQ multiplex PCR; TCRdb has only the in-frame clones, and not every one. V, J and clone size are taken as reported in that table, and D and trimming were inferred from the DNA itself. This table has about 190,000 clones, less than 85% appearing once. Germline CDR1 reads MGHRA; CDR2 reads YSYEKL. This CDR3 comprises 17 residues. V lost 1 base, J lost 2 bases, and 6 bases stayed unmatched. The sequenced sample consisted of peripheral blood. This chain joins TRBV4-1 and TRBJ1-5, with 9 bases aligning to TRBD1. The clonotype originates from a woman aged 50 to 60 with acute or convalescent COVID-19. The CDR3 sequence: CASSQGTGEKGNQPQHF. The CDR3 DNA follows: TGCGCCAGCAGCCAAGGGACAGGGGAGAAGGGCAATCAGCCCCAGCATTTT.